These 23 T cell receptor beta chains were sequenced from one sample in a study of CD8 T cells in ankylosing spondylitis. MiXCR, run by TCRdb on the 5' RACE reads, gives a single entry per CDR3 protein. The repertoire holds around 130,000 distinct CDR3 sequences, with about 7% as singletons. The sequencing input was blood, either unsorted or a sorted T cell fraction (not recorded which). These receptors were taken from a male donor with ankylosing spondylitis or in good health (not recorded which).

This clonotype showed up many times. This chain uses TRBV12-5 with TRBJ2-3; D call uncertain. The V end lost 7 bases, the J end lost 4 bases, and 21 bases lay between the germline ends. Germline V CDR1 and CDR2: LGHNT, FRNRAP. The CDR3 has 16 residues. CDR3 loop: CASVSGRRAGADTQYF. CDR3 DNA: TGTGCTAGTGTCTCGGGTCGAAGGGCTGGGGCAGATACGCAGTATTTT. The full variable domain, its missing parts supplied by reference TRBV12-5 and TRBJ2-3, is DARVTQTPRHKVTEMGQEVTMRCQPILGHNTVFWYRQTMMQGLELLAYFRNRAPLDDSGMPKDRFSAEMPDATLATLKIQPSEPRDSAVYFCASVSGRRAGADTQYFGPGTRLTVL.

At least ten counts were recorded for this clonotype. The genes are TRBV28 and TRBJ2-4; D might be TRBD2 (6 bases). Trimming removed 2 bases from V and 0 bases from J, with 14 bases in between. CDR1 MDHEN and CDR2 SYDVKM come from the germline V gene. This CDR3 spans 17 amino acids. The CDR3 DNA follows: TGTGCCAGCAGTTTAGCCGCTAGGGGACTAGCCAAAAACATTCAGTACTTC. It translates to CASSLAARGLAKNIQYF.

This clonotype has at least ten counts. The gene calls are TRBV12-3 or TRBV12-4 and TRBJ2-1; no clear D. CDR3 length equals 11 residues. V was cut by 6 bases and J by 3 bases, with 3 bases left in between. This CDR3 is CASSDYNEQFF. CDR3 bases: TGTGCCAGCAGCGACTACAATGAGCAGTTCTTC.

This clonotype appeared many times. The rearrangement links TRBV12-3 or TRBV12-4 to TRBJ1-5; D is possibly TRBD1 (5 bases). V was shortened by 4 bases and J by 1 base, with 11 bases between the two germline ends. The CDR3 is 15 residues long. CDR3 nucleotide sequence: TGTGCCAGCAGTTGGGGCTGGGGGAGCAATCAGCCCCAGCATTTT. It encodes CASSWGWGSNQPQHF.

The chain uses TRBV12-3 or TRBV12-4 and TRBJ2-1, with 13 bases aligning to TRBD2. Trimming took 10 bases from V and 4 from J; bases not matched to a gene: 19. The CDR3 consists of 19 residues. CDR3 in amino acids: CAISLSGTSGMLLYNEQFF. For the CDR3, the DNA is TGTGCCATCTCCTTATCCGGGACTAGCGGGATGTTACTTTACAATGAGCAGTTCTTC.

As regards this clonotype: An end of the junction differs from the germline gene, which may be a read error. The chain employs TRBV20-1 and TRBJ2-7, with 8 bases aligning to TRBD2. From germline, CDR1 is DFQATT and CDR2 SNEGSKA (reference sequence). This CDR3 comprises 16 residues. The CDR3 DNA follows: TGCTGTGCTAGAACCCAACGGGAGGGAAGGGGTTACGAGCAGTACTTC. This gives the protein CCARTQREGRGYEQYF.

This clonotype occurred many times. In DNA form, the CDR3 reads TGCAGTGCTAGAGAGGGGGCCATCTACAATGAGCAGTTCTTC. It codes for CSAREGAIYNEQFF. The chain employs TRBV20-1 and TRBJ2-1, with D possibly TRBD1 on 6 matching bases. This CDR3 is 14 amino acids long. Germline V gene data show CDR1 as DFQATT and CDR2 as SNEGSKA (reference sequence). V was shortened by 0 bases and J by 3 bases, with 9 bases between the two germline ends.

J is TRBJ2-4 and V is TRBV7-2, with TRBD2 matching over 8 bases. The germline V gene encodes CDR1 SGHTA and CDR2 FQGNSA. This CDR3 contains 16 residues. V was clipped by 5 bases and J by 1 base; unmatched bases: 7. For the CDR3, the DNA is TGTGCCAGCAGCGTCGGTCCGGGGGGGGCCAAAAACATTCAGTACTTC. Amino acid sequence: CASSVGPGGAKNIQYF.

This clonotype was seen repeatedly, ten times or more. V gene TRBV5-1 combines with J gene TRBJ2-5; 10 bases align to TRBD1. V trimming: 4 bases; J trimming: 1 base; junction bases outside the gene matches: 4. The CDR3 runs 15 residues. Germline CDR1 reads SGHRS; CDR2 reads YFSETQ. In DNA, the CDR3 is TGCGCCAGCAGCGCGGGACAGGGGCTCCAAGAGACCCAGTACTTC. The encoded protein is CASSAGQGLQETQYF.

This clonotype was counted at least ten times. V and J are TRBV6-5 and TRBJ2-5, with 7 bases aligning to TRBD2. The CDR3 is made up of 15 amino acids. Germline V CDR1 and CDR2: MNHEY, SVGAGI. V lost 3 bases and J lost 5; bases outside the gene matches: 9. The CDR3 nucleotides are TGTGCCAGCAGTTATGGGCTAGCGGAAAGGGAGACCCAGTACTTC. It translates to CASSYGLAERETQYF.

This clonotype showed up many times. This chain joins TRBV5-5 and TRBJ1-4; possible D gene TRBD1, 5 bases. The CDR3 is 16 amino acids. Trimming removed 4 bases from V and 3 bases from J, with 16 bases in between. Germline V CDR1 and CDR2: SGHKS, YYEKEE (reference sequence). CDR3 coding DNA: TGTGCCAGCAGCGACCCAGGCCAGGGAGCTAATGAAAAACTGTTTTTT. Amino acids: CASSDPGQGANEKLFF.

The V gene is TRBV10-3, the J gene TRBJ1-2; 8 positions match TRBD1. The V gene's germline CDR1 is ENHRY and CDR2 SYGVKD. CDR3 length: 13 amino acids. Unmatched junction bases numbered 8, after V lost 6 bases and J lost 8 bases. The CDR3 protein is CAISPGQGGGYTF. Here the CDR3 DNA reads TGTGCCATCAGCCCAGGACAGGGTGGAGGCTACACCTTC.

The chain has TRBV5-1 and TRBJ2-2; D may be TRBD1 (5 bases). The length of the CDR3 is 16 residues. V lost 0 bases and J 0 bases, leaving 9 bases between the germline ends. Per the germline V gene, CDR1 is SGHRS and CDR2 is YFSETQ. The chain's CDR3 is CASSLVTGANTGELFF. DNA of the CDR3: TGCGCCAGCAGCTTGGTTACAGGCGCGAACACCGGGGAGCTGTTTTTT.

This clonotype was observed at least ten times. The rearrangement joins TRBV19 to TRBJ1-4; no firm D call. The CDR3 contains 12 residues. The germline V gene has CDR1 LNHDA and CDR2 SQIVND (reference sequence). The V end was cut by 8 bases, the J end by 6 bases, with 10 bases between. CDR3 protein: CASGGWDEKLFF. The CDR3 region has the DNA TGTGCCAGTGGAGGTTGGGATGAAAAACTGTTTTTT.

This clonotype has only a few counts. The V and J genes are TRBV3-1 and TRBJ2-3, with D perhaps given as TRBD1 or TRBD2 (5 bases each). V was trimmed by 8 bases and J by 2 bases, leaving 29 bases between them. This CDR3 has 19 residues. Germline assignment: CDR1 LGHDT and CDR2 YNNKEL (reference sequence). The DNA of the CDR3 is TGTGCCAGCTGCCCCCCCTTCCGGGACCCGGGGAGTTACACAGATACGCAGTATTTT. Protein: CASCPPFRDPGSYTDTQYF.

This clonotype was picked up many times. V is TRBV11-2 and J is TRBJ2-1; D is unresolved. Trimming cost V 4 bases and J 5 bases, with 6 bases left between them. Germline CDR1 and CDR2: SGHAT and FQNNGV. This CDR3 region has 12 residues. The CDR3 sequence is CASSSGNNEQFF. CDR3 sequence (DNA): TGTGCCAGCAGCTCTGGCAACAATGAGCAGTTCTTC.

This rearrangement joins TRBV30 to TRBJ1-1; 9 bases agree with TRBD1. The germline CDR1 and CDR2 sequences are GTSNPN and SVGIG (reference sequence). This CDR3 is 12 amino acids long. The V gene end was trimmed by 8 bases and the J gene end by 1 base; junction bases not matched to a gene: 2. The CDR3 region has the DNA TGTGCCGCGGGACAGGGGAACACTGAAGCTTTCTTT. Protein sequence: CAAGQGNTEAFF.

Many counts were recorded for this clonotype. CDR3 sequence: CASSLAGGSNQETQYF. CDR3 in DNA: TGCGCCAGCAGCTTGGCCGGCGGGAGTAACCAAGAGACCCAGTACTTC. The chain couples TRBV5-1 to TRBJ2-5; 7 nucleotides match TRBD2. CDR1 and CDR2 (germline): SGHRS, YFSETQ. The CDR3 contains 16 residues. Losses at the gene ends were 0 bases for V and 0 bases for J; bases not matched to a gene: 5.

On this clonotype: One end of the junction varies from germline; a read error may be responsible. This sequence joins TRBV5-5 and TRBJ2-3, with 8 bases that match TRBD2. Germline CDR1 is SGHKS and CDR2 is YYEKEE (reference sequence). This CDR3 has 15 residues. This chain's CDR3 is CANSKIAGYTDTQYF. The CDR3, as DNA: TGTGCCAACAGCAAAATAGCGGGGTACACAGATACGCAGTATTTT.

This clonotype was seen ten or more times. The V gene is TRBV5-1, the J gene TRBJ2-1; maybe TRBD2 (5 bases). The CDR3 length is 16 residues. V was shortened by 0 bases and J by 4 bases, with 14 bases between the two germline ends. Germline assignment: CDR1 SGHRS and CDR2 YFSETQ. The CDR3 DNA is TGCGCCAGCAGCTTGGATTCGGGGAAACCTTACAATGAGCAGTTCTTC. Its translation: CASSLDSGKPYNEQFF.

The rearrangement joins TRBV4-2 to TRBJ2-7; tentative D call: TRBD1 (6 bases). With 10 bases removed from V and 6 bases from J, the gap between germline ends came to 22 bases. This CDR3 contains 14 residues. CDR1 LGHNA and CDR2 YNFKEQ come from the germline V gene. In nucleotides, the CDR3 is TGTGCCATGAGCCCCGGACAGTTTACGCGCGAGCAGTACTTC. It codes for CAMSPGQFTREQYF.

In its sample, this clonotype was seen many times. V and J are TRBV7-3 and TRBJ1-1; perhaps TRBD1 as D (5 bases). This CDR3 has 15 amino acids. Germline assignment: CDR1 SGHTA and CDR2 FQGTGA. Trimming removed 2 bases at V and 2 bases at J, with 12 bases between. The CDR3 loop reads CASSLLGAPNTEAFF. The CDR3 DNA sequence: TGTGCCAGCAGCTTACTCGGGGCCCCCAACACTGAAGCTTTCTTT.

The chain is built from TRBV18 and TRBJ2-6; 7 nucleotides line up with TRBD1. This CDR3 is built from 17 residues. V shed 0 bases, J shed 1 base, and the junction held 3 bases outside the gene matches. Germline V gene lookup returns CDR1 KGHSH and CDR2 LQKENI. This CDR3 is CASSPPGQYSGANVLTF. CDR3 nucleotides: TGTGCCAGCTCACCACCGGGACAGTATTCTGGGGCCAACGTCCTGACTTTC. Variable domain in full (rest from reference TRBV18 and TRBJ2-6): NAGVMQNPRHLVRRRGQEARLRCSPMKGHSHVYWYRQLPEEGLKFMVYLQKENIIDESGMPKERFSAEFPKEGPSILRIQQVVRGDSAAYFCASSPPGQYSGANVLTFGAGSRLTVL.